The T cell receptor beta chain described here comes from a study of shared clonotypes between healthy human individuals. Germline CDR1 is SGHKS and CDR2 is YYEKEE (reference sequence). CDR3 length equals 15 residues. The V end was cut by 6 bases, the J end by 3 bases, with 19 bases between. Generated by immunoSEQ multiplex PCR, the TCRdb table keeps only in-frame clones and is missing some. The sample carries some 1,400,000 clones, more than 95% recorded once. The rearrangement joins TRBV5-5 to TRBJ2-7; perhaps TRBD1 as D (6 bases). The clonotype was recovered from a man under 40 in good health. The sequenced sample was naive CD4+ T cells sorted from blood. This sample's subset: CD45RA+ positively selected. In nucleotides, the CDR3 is TGTGCCAGCATGGCCGGGGCCAGGGGAGTCTACGAGCAGTACTTC. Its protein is CASMAGARGVYEQYF.